The clone carrying this T cell receptor beta chain has more than one count but fewer than ten. What it recognizes is unknown. This sample's time point: persistent/refractory GD, antithyroid drugs over 5 years with positive TRAb. Making the TCR library involved RNA that had been extracted from PBMCs. This sample was included in a study of regulatory T cells in long-lasting Graves disease. The overall study: Persistent cases were those of Graves' disease that involved over 5 years of antithyroid drugs with positive TSH receptor antibodies. Overall study results and limits: New patients shared 970 or so public clonotypes, and persistent patients shared more, with under 3,000.

Arm-PCR of CDR3 regions and iRepertoire HTBI primers were used to build TCR beta libraries. Original processing methods: Overall, samples carried approximately 60 TRBV and 14 TRBJ segments. TCRdb re-called the multiplex PCR reads through MiXCR, storing one row per CDR3 protein. The V and J calls reflect TCRdb's pipeline rather than the authors' work. The data contain a few hundred thousand distinct CDR3 sequences, about 20% of them singletons. Sequenced here: peripheral blood mononuclear cells (PBMCs), sampled when the disease was refractory, from a patient treated with antithyroid drugs. This receptor was obtained from a female donor with Graves disease.

CDR3 in DNA: TGCGCCAGCAGCTTGGAGAGGGACTATGGCTACACCTTC. Protein: CASSLERDYGYTF. The V call is TRBV5-1, the J call TRBJ1-2; D call uncertain. Trimming took off 0 bases at V and 3 bases at J, with 6 bases between the two ends. The CDR3 spans 13 residues. Germline V gene data show CDR1 as SGHRS and CDR2 as YFSETQ.